Listed below are T cell receptor beta chains from one sample, sequenced in a study of T-cell reconstitution after alpha-beta-depleted transplantation in children. TCRdb re-derived calls from the PCR reads in MiXCR, one entry per CDR3 protein. The data contain around 580,000 distinct CDR3 sequences, approximately 22% of them singletons. The sequencing here drew on PBMCs, mostly from graft donor cells, taken 360 days after TCRalphabeta/CD19-depleted stem cell transplant. Receptors were obtained from a boy in the first two years of life who had a stem cell transplant for acute myeloid leukemia, so the T cells may come from the graft donor. Each CDR3 is given with its conserved first and last residue. The D gene is left open where the match is weak. Clone size is not always given. Where it is, it says once, few, many or a class for expanded clones.

J gene,clone size,CDR3 length,V gene,D gene,CDR3 protein,CDR3 DNA
TRBJ2-5,many,13,TRBV20-1,NA,CSARDGGWQTQYF,TGCAGTGCTAGAGATGGGGGGTGGCAGACCCAGTACTTC
TRBJ1-4,NA,14,TRBV20-1,NA,CSARIRGPGEKLFF,TGCAGTGCTAGAATTCGAGGACCGGGGGAAAAACTGTTTTTT
TRBJ1-2,NA,11,TRBV20-1,TRBD1,CSATGGRGYTF,TGCAGTGCTACAGGGGGCCGGGGCTACACCTTC
TRBJ1-2,many,10,TRBV29-1,NA,CSAGDYGYTF,TGCAGCGCCGGCGACTATGGCTACACCTTC
TRBJ1-4,NA,14,TRBV12-3/TRBV12-4,NA,CASSWTATNEKLFF,TGTGCCAGCAGTTGGACAGCAACTAATGAAAAACTGTTTTTT
TRBJ1-1,many,15,TRBV20-1,NA,CSARDLQRPGTEAFF,TGCAGTGCTAGAGATTTACAACGGCCGGGGACTGAAGCTTTCTTT
TRBJ2-1,NA,19,TRBV20-1,NA,CSARVSAGARFSSYNEQFF,TGCAGTGCTAGAGTTAGCGCGGGGGCCCGCTTTAGCTCCTACAATGAGCAGTTCTTC
TRBJ2-5,NA,11,TRBV12-3/TRBV12-4,NA,CASGVGSAQYF,TGTGCCAGCGGGGTCGGGTCGGCCCAGTACTTC
TRBJ2-7,NA,13,TRBV11-2,TRBD1,CASSWDRSYEQYF,TGTGCCAGCAGCTGGGACAGATCCTACGAGCAGTACTTC
TRBJ2-1,few,13,TRBV28,NA,CASRPGWYNEQFF,TGTGCCAGCAGGCCAGGGTGGTACAATGAGCAGTTCTTC
TRBJ2-7,few,13,TRBV12-3/TRBV12-4,NA,CASSFDRLYEQYF,TGTGCCAGCAGTTTCGACAGACTTTACGAGCAGTACTTC
TRBJ2-7,many,16,TRBV7-2,NA,CASSLGRTVQRSEQYF,TGTGCCAGCAGCTTAGGTAGGACGGTCCAAAGGTCCGAGCAGTACTTC
TRBJ2-3,many,12,TRBV5-5,NA,CASSLQVDTQYF,TGTGCCAGCAGCTTACAGGTGGATACGCAGTATTTT
TRBJ2-7,many,17,TRBV6-2/TRBV6-3,TRBD1,CASSYAEPGQGIDEQYF,TGTGCCAGCAGTTACGCCGAGCCGGGACAGGGTATCGACGAGCAGTACTTC
TRBJ2-1,few,16,TRBV6-1,TRBD1,CASRRGGTGGLNEQFF,TGTGCCAGCAGGAGGGGTGGGACAGGGGGCTTGAATGAGCAGTTCTTC
TRBJ1-1,NA,14,TRBV3-1,NA,CASSQWKGNTEAFF,TGTGCCAGCAGCCAGTGGAAAGGGAACACTGAAGCTTTCTTT
TRBJ2-3,NA,16,TRBV12-3/TRBV12-4,NA,CASNAPRDSRPDTQYF,TGTGCCAGCAATGCTCCGAGAGACTCCCGACCAGATACGCAGTATTTT
TRBJ2-1,few,16,TRBV12-3/TRBV12-4,TRBD1,CASSFRQGQRRNEQFF,TGTGCCAGCAGTTTCCGACAGGGCCAGAGGCGCAATGAGCAGTTCTTC
TRBJ2-7,NA,15,TRBV7-2,NA,CASSLLSGASYEQYF,TGTGCCAGCAGCCTCCTTTCGGGGGCCTCCTACGAGCAGTACTTC
TRBJ2-3,many,13,TRBV20-1,NA,CSARLGGKDTQYF,TGCAGTGCTAGGCTCGGGGGAAAAGATACGCAGTATTTT
TRBJ2-3,NA,15,TRBV12-3/TRBV12-4,TRBD1,CASSFGQGHPDTQYF,TGTGCCAGCAGTTTCGGACAGGGCCACCCAGATACGCAGTATTTT
TRBJ2-1,once,18,TRBV7-3,TRBD2,CASSSQGGGAGLAQEQFF,TGTGCCAGCAGCTCCCAAGGAGGGGGCGCGGGACTAGCACAAGAGCAGTTCTTC
TRBJ2-3,NA,13,TRBV7-2,NA,CASSLHRDQTQYF,TGTGCCAGCAGCCTACACAGGGACCAAACGCAGTATTTT
TRBJ2-2,NA,16,TRBV7-2,TRBD1,CASSLRQGGNTGELFF,TGTGCCAGCAGCTTACGACAGGGGGGTAACACCGGGGAGCTGTTTTTT
TRBJ2-1,many,13,TRBV20-1,NA,CSASPGPVDEQFF,TGCAGTGCTAGCCCCGGGCCTGTGGATGAGCAGTTCTTC
TRBJ2-7,many,13,TRBV6-5,NA,CASSYSVAYEQYF,TGTGCCAGCAGTTACTCGGTGGCCTACGAGCAGTACTTC
TRBJ1-2,NA,15,TRBV12-3/TRBV12-4,NA,CASSFGLDSSYGYTF,TGTGCCAGCAGTTTTGGACTCGACAGCTCTTATGGCTACACCTTC
TRBJ1-6,NA,13,TRBV12-3/TRBV12-4,TRBD1,CASSPGQGSPLHF,TGTGCCAGCAGTCCCGGACAGGGTTCACCCCTCCACTTT
TRBJ2-1,many,13,TRBV7-2,NA,CASSPGRKNEQFF,TGTGCCAGCAGCCCCGGCAGAAAGAATGAGCAGTTCTTC
TRBJ1-2,few,15,TRBV20-1,NA,CSVKGFLGAEVGYTF,TGCAGTGTTAAGGGCTTCTTGGGGGCTGAAGTTGGCTACACCTTC
TRBJ1-1,many,15,TRBV19,TRBD1,CASKETGALRTEAFF,TGTGCCAGTAAGGAGACAGGGGCATTGCGCACTGAAGCTTTCTTT
TRBJ2-5,many,11,TRBV6-5,NA,CASSNGGTQYF,TGTGCCAGCAGTAACGGGGGGACCCAGTACTTC
TRBJ2-3,NA,14,TRBV2,NA,CASKSSGSTDTQYF,TGTGCCAGCAAGTCCTCGGGGAGTACAGATACGCAGTATTTT
TRBJ2-2,many,14,TRBV6-5,NA,CASSYLPGQGELFF,TGTGCCAGCAGTTACTTGCCGGGCCAAGGGGAGCTGTTTTTT
TRBJ2-1,many,15,TRBV20-1,TRBD1,CSASGTGRAYNEQFF,TGCAGTGCTAGTGGGACAGGGAGGGCCTACAATGAGCAGTTCTTC
TRBJ2-3,NA,15,TRBV6-1,TRBD2,CASSTERGGRDTQYF,TGTGCCAGCAGTACGGAGCGGGGGGGCCGCGATACGCAGTATTTT
TRBJ1-1,many,14,TRBV28,NA,CASRVSGLRTEAFF,TGTGCCAGCAGAGTGAGCGGGTTAAGGACTGAAGCTTTCTTT
TRBJ1-1,few,14,TRBV7-9,NA,CASSPIPGDTEAFF,TGTGCCAGCAGCCCGATCCCGGGGGACACTGAAGCTTTCTTT
TRBJ1-5,few,14,TRBV20-1,NA,CSASWGGPGQPQHF,TGCAGTGCTAGTTGGGGTGGTCCGGGACAGCCCCAGCATTTT
TRBJ1-1,once,14,TRBV7-2,NA,CASSFAVGGPEAFF,TGTGCCAGCAGCTTCGCAGTCGGGGGCCCCGAAGCTTTCTTT